This T cell receptor (beta chain) is drawn from a study of cytomegalovirus exposure and HLA in healthy donors. In the PCR, 60 Vbeta and 13 Jbeta primers were used. Measured with immunoSEQ multiplex PCR; TCRdb has only the in-frame clones, and not every one. The sample shows around 100,000 clones, around three quarters of them seen only once. Study-level findings and limits: Researchers reported in a later analysis that a missense DCLRE1C variant was tied to TCR beta V- and J-gene trimming. Another analysis was done later, and it associated approximately 15,000 TCR beta sequences with HLA alleles at 0.05 false discovery rate.

With respect to this clone: Its antigen remains unknown.

The germline CDR1 and CDR2 sequences are MNHNS and SASEGT. The CDR3 has 15 amino acids. V lost 6 bases, J lost 5 bases, and 13 bases stayed unmatched. The chain uses TRBV6-1 and TRBJ2-7; 7 nucleotides line up with TRBD2. Sequencing was performed on PBMCs. The clonotype originates from a man over 45 in good health and CMV-seropositive. The CDR3 coding sequence is TGTGCCAGCAGGACTCCTGGGCGGGAGAGCCACGAGCAGTACTTC. Protein: CASRTPGRESHEQYF.